Shown below are 5 T cell receptor beta chains from a single sample sequenced in a study of T cells in Graves' hyperthyroidism and ophthalmopathy. Amplification of TCR beta CDR3 regions used RNA as the template. A first-round RT-PCR of the TCR CDR3 used the HTBI primer set. TCRdb independently ran MiXCR on the multiplex PCR reads; one entry per CDR3 protein. The sample shows around 280,000 distinct CDR3 sequences, more than 10% of them seen only once. Sequencing input: blood. Source of these receptors: a woman in her twenties or thirties with Graves' hyperthyroidism that later progressed to Graves' ophthalmopathy.

J is TRBJ2-7 and V is TRBV6-2 or TRBV6-3, with TRBD2 matching over 11 bases. Germline V lookup: CDR1 MNHEY, CDR2 SVGEGT. Trimming at V came to 7 bases and at J to 3 bases, leaving 5 bases not matched to a gene. There are 14 residues in the CDR3. CDR3 DNA: TGTGCCAGCACCCCGGGACTAGCGGTCTACGAGCAGTACTTC. Encoded protein: CASTPGLAVYEQYF.

This clonotype showed up many times. The rearrangement joins TRBV7-9 to TRBJ2-5; D is uncertain. V dropped 3 bases and J dropped 4 bases, with 12 bases sitting between them. Germline assignment: CDR1 SEHNR and CDR2 FQNEAQ (reference sequence). CDR3 length equals 14 residues. CDR3 nucleotides: TGTGCCAGCAGCTTTGAGAAGCTCCCAGAGACCCAGTACTTC. This gives the protein CASSFEKLPETQYF.

Ten or more counts support this clonotype. The chain carries TRBV28 and TRBJ1-5; the D is unclear. This CDR3 is 13 amino acids long. Germline V gene sequence: CDR1 MDHEN, CDR2 SYDVKM. V was trimmed by 6 bases and J by 4 bases, leaving 10 bases between them. The CDR3 sequence is CASRGKGNQPQHF. CDR3 nucleotides: TGTGCCAGCAGGGGTAAGGGTAATCAGCCCCAGCATTTT.

Comment on this clonotype: Sequence at one end of the junction differs from germline and may be a read error. The chain recombines TRBV7-2 with TRBJ2-2, with 7 bases that match TRBD1. Germline V gene lookup returns CDR1 SGHTA and CDR2 FQGNSA. The CDR3 is 15 amino acids. Here the CDR3 reads CASGFYRGNTGELFF. Here the CDR3 DNA reads TGTGCCAGCGGCTTCTACAGGGGCAACACCGGGGAGCTGTTTTTT.

This clonotype has at least ten counts. The chain recombines TRBV20-1 with TRBJ2-7, with 7 bases lining up with TRBD2. The V gene's germline CDR1 is DFQATT and CDR2 SNEGSKA (reference sequence). This CDR3 spans 14 amino acids. The trim removed 2 bases at V and 9 bases at J, leaving 13 bases unmatched. The CDR3 reads CSARIRAGASMQYF. CDR3 nucleotide sequence: TGCAGTGCTAGAATTCGGGCGGGAGCCAGTATGCAGTACTTC.